These T cell receptor beta chains were read from a single sample in a study of siplizumab effects on memory and regulatory T cells. Data came from immunoSEQ multiplex PCR; TCRdb stores just in-frame clones and leaves some out. This sample has over 100,000 clones; 92% occur once, and the top ten carry around 0.75%. Sequenced sample: Tregs sorted from blood. Receptors were obtained from a human donor in good health. Both conserved end residues are part of each CDR3. A D gene is named only where the DNA matches it firmly. Size is stated for part of the rows, as once, few or many counts, or as a class when the clone is expanded.

D: NA; size: NA; J: TRBJ1-1; V: TRBV7-9; DNA: TGTGCCAGCAGCTGGGAACTCTACACTGAAGCTTTCTTT; CDR3: CASSWELYTEAFF
D: NA; size: NA; J: TRBJ2-7; V: TRBV27; DNA: TGTGCCAGCAGTTATCCGGCAGGGAATCTGTACTTC; CDR3: CASSYPAGNLYF
D: TRBD1; size: NA; J: TRBJ1-5; V: TRBV4-1; DNA: TGCGCCAGCAGCCAAGATCTGGGACAGGGGGCTAGCAATCAGCCCCAGCATTTT; CDR3: CASSQDLGQGASNQPQHF
D: TRBD1; size: NA; J: TRBJ2-5; V: TRBV4-1; DNA: TGCGCCAGCAGCCCGGGACAGGAAGAGACCCAGTACTTC; CDR3: CASSPGQEETQYF
D: NA; size: NA; J: TRBJ1-4; V: TRBV6-5; DNA: TGTGCCAGCAGTGCGAGGGGTCTGGATGAAAAACTGTTTTTT; CDR3: CASSARGLDEKLFF
D: NA; size: NA; J: TRBJ1-1; V: TRBV2; DNA: TGTGCCAGCACTGACATAACATGGGGGGCGGACACTGAAGCTTTCTTT; CDR3: CASTDITWGADTEAFF
D: TRBD1; size: NA; J: TRBJ2-7; V: TRBV5-1; DNA: TGCGCCAGCAGCCGACGAGGACAGGGCCCCTACGAGCAGTACTTC; CDR3: CASSRRGQGPYEQYF
D: NA; size: NA; J: TRBJ1-1; V: TRBV30; DNA: TGTGCCTGGTATCTCCTGGGAGGTCCAGCTTTCTTT; CDR3: CAWYLLGGPAFF
D: NA; size: NA; J: TRBJ2-5; V: TRBV6-5; DNA: TGTGCCAGCAGTACTCGGGAGACCCAGTACTTC; CDR3: CASSTRETQYF
D: NA; size: once; J: TRBJ1-1; V: TRBV5-1; DNA: TGCGCCAGCAGCTTGGCTGGGGGTCGCACTGAAGCTTTCTTT; CDR3: CASSLAGGRTEAFF
D: TRBD1; size: NA; J: TRBJ2-7; V: TRBV5-1; DNA: TGCGCCAGCAGCCCCCGGGACAGCTCCTACGAGCAGTACTTC; CDR3: CASSPRDSSYEQYF
D: TRBD1; size: NA; J: TRBJ2-6; V: TRBV12-5; DNA: TGTGCTAGTGGATCTCAGGGGGCTGGGGCCAACGTCCTGACTTTC; CDR3: CASGSQGAGANVLTF
D: TRBD1; size: NA; J: TRBJ2-3; V: TRBV27; DNA: TGTGCCAGCAGTTTCGAGACAGGGAGCACAGATACGCAGTATTTT; CDR3: CASSFETGSTDTQYF
D: NA; size: NA; J: TRBJ1-2; V: TRBV7-9; DNA: TGTGCCAGCAGCTCCCTCGGCTATGGCTACACCTTC; CDR3: CASSSLGYGYTF
D: TRBD1; size: once; J: TRBJ2-2; V: TRBV5-4; DNA: TGTGCCAGCAGCACACAGGGGGCGCGGACCGGGGAGCTGTTTTTT; CDR3: CASSTQGARTGELFF
D: NA; size: NA; J: TRBJ2-3; V: TRBV6-1; DNA: TGTGCCAGCAGTGTGGGGCAGGGGCACACGGATACGCAGTATTTT; CDR3: CASSVGQGHTDTQYF
D: TRBD2; size: once; J: TRBJ2-1; V: TRBV7-3; DNA: TGTGCCAGCAGTCCCAACCCTAGGACTAGCGGGAGGTCCTCCTACAATGAGCAGTTCTTC; CDR3: CASSPNPRTSGRSSYNEQFF
D: TRBD1; size: NA; J: TRBJ2-7; V: TRBV7-8; DNA: TGTGCCAGCAGCGCCGCACAGGGGCCCTCCTACGAGCAGTACTTC; CDR3: CASSAAQGPSYEQYF
D: NA; size: NA; J: TRBJ2-1; V: TRBV5-6; DNA: TGTGCCAGCTCTAGTTCGACAGGACCCTCCTACAATGAGCAGTTCTTC; CDR3: CASSSSTGPSYNEQFF
D: NA; size: NA; J: TRBJ1-2; V: TRBV27; DNA: TGTGCCAGCAGTCCGCGCCAGGGTAACTATGGCTACACCTTC; CDR3: CASSPRQGNYGYTF
D: TRBD1; size: NA; J: TRBJ1-2; V: TRBV6-5; DNA: TGTGCCACCCGATCGACAGGGTACGGCTACACCTTC; CDR3: CATRSTGYGYTF
D: TRBD2; size: NA; J: TRBJ2-5; V: TRBV11-3; DNA: TGTGCCAGCAGCGTGACTAGCGGGACCCAGTACTTC; CDR3: CASSVTSGTQYF
D: NA; size: NA; J: TRBJ2-1; V: TRBV29-1; DNA: TGCAGCGTTGGTATCCATGAGCAGTTCTTC; CDR3: CSVGIHEQFF
D: TRBD2; size: NA; J: TRBJ2-7; V: TRBV6-5; DNA: TGTGCCAGCAGGGTCCCGGGACTAGCGGCCTTAAACTTC; CDR3: CASRVPGLAALNF
D: NA; size: NA; J: TRBJ1-1; V: TRBV6-1; DNA: TGTGCCAGCAGTGTGCGCCGGCCTCCTCGGGCTTTCTTT; CDR3: CASSVRRPPRAFF
D: TRBD2; size: NA; J: TRBJ2-1; V: TRBV4-2; DNA: TGTGCCAGCAGCTTGGCCCGGAGGTCTAGCGGGGGATACAATGAGCAGTTCTTC; CDR3: CASSLARRSSGGYNEQFF
D: NA; size: NA; J: TRBJ2-3; V: TRBV6-5; DNA: TGTGCCAGCGAGGACAACACAGATACGCAGTATTTT; CDR3: CASEDNTDTQYF
D: NA; size: NA; J: TRBJ2-1; V: TRBV5-1; DNA: TGCGCCAGCAGCCCGGGTGGGGATGAGCAGTTCTTC; CDR3: CASSPGGDEQFF
D: NA; size: NA; J: TRBJ2-7; V: TRBV5-6; DNA: TGTGCCAGCAGCACAGGGCCCGAGCAGTACTTC; CDR3: CASSTGPEQYF
D: NA; size: once; J: TRBJ2-7; V: TRBV2; DNA: TGTGCCAGCAGGGCCTACGAGCAGTACTTC; CDR3: CASRAYEQYF
D: NA; size: NA; J: TRBJ2-1; V: TRBV7-2; DNA: TGTGCCAGCAGCTTAGGGCCCTCAGACAATGAGCAGTTCTTC; CDR3: CASSLGPSDNEQFF
D: NA; size: NA; J: TRBJ1-3; V: TRBV11-2; DNA: TGTGCCAGCAGACGAGACAGCTCTGGAAACACCATATATTTT; CDR3: CASRRDSSGNTIYF
D: NA; size: NA; J: TRBJ1-3; V: TRBV18; DNA: TGTGCCAGCTCCCCGACAGCCGTAGAAGGAAACACCATATATTTT; CDR3: CASSPTAVEGNTIYF
D: NA; size: NA; J: TRBJ2-1; V: TRBV6-6; DNA: TGTGCCAGCAGTTATTGGAATGAGCAGTTCTTC; CDR3: CASSYWNEQFF
D: TRBD1; size: NA; J: TRBJ2-2; V: TRBV15; DNA: TGTGCCACCAGCAGAGATCCCAACAGGGGTACCGGGGAGCTGTTTTTT; CDR3: CATSRDPNRGTGELFF
D: NA; size: once; J: TRBJ2-6; V: TRBV4-2; DNA: TGTGCCAGCAGCCAAGTCACGGGAATTGGAACTGGGGCCAACGTCCTGACTTTC; CDR3: CASSQVTGIGTGANVLTF
D: NA; size: NA; J: TRBJ1-3; V: TRBV19; DNA: TGTGCCAGTAGTACCGCGGGCCGACTCTCTGGAAACACCATATATTTT; CDR3: CASSTAGRLSGNTIYF
D: TRBD1; size: NA; J: TRBJ2-2; V: TRBV6-1; DNA: TGTGCCAGCAGGAGAACTGGGACAGGGAACGGGGAGCTGTTTTTT; CDR3: CASRRTGTGNGELFF
D: TRBD1; size: NA; J: TRBJ2-4; V: TRBV2; DNA: TGTGCCAGCAGTGCGGGACAGAGCCTTCAGTACTTC; CDR3: CASSAGQSLQYF
D: NA; size: NA; J: TRBJ2-7; V: TRBV5-6; DNA: TGTGCCAGCAGCTTTGGGGGAAGGGCAGGCTACGAGCAGTACTTC; CDR3: CASSFGGRAGYEQYF
D: TRBD1; size: NA; J: TRBJ2-7; V: TRBV28; DNA: TGTGCCAGCAGCAGTTTACAGGGGGCGCAAGGGTACGAGCAGTACTTC; CDR3: CASSSLQGAQGYEQYF